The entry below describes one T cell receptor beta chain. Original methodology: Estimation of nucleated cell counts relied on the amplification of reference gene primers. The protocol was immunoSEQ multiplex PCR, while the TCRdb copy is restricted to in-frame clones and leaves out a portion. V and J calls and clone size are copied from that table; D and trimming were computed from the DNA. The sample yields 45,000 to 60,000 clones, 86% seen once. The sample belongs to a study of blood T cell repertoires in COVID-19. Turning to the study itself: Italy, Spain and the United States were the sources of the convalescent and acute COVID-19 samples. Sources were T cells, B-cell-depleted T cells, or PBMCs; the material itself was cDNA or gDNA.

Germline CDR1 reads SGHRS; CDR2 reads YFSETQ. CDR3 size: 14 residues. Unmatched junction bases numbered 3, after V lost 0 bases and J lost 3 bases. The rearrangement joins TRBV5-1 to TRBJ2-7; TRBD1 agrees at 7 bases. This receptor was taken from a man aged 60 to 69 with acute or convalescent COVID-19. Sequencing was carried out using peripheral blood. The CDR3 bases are TGCGCCAGCAGCTTGGGACAGGGTATCTACGAGCAGTACTTC. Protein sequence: CASSLGQGIYEQYF.